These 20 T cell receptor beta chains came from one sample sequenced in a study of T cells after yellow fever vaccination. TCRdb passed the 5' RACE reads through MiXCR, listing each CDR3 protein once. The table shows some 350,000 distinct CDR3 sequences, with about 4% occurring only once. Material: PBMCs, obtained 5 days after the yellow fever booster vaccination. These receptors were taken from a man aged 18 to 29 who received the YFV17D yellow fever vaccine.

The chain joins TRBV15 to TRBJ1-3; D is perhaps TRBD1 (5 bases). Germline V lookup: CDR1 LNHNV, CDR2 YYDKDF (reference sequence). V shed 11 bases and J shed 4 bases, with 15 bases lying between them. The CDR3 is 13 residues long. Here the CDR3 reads CAATRGPGNTIYF. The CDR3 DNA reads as TGTGCCGCGACGAGGGGCCCGGGAAACACCATATATTTT.

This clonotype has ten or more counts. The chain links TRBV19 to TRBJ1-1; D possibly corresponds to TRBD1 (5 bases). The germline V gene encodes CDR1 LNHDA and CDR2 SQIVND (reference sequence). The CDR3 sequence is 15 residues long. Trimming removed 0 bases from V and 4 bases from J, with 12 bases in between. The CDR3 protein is CASSIDTGGPTEAFF. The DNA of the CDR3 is TGTGCCAGTAGTATAGATACAGGAGGCCCCACTGAAGCTTTCTTT.

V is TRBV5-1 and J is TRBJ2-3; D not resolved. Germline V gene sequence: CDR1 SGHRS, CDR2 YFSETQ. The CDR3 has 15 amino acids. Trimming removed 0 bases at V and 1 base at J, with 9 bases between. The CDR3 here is CASSLGPLGTDTQYF. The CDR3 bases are TGCGCCAGCAGCTTGGGTCCTCTTGGCACAGATACGCAGTATTTT.

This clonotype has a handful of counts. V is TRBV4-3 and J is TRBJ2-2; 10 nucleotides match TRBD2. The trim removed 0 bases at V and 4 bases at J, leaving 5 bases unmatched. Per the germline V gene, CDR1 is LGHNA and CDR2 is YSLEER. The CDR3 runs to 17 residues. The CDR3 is CASSQDGLAGATGELFF. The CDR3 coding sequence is TGCGCCAGCAGCCAAGATGGGCTAGCGGGGGCCACCGGGGAGCTGTTTTTT.

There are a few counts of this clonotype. The CDR3 DNA reads as TGTGCCAGCAGCCGCTCGACTAGCGAGCAGTTCTTC. It encodes CASSRSTSEQFF. The chain is built from TRBV7-2 and TRBJ2-1; 7 nucleotides line up with TRBD2. V was clipped by 5 bases and J by 10 bases; unmatched bases: 5. CDR1 and CDR2 (germline): SGHTA, FQGNSA. The CDR3 sequence is 12 residues long.

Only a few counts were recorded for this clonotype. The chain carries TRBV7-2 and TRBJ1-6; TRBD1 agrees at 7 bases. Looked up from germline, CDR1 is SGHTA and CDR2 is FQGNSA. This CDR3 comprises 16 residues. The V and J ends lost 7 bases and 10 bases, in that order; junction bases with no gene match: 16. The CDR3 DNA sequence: TGTGCCAGCACCACCTTCCGGAGAGGGGGCCTATCACCCCTCCACTTT. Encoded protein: CASTTFRRGGLSPLHF.

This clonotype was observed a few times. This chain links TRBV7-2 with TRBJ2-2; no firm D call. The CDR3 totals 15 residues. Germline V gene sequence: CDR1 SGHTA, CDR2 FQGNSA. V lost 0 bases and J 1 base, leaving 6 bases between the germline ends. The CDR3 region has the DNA TGTGCCAGCAGCTTAGCGCTCCAGAACACCGGGGAGCTGTTTTTT. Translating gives CASSLALQNTGELFF.

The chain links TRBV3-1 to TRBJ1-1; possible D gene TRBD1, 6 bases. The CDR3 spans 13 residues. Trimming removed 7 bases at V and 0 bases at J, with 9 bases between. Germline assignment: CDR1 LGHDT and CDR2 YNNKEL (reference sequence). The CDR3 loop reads CASTGQLNTEAFF. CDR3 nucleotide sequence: TGTGCCAGCACCGGACAGTTGAACACTGAAGCTTTCTTT.

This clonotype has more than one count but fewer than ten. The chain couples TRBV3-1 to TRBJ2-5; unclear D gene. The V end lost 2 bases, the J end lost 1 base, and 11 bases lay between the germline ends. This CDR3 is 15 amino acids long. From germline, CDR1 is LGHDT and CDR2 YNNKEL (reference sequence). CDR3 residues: CASSQNSAPQETQYF. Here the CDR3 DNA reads TGTGCCAGCAGCCAAAATTCAGCCCCCCAAGAGACCCAGTACTTC.

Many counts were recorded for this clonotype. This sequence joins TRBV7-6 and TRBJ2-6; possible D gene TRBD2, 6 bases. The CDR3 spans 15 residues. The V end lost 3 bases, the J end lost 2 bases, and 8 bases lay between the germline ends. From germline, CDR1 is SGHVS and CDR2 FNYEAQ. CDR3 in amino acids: CASSLRGPGANVLTF. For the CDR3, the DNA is TGTGCCAGCAGCTTGCGGGGCCCTGGGGCCAACGTCCTGACTTTC.

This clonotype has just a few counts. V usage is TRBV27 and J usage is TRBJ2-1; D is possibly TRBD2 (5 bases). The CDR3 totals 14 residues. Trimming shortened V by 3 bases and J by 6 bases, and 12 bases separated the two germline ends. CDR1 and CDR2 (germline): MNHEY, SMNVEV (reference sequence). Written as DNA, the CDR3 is TGTGCCAGCAGTTTCAGCGGATTTTTCAATGAGCAGTTCTTC. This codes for CASSFSGFFNEQFF.

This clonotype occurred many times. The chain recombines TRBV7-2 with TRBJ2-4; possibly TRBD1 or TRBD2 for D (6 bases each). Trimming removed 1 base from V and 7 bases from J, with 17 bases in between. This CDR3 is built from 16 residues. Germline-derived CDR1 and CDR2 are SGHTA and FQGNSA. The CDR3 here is CASSLVDGGLGNIQYF. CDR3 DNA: TGTGCCAGCAGCTTAGTGGATGGGGGGCTAGGGAACATTCAGTACTTC.

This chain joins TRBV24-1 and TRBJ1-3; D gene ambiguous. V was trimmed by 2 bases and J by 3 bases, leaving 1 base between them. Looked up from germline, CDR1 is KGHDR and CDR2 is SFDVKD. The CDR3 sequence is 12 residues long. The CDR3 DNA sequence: TGTGCCACCAGTGATTATGGAAACACCATATATTTT. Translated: CATSDYGNTIYF.

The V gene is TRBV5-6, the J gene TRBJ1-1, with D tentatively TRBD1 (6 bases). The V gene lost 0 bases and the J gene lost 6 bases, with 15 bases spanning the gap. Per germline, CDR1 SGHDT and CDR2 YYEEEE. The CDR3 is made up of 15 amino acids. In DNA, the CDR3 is TGTGCCAGCAGCTTGGGGGGGGCCCTGGACGCTGAAGCTTTCTTT. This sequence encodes CASSLGGALDAEAFF.

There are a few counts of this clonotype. The CDR3 DNA reads TGTGCCATCAGTGACCAACCGACAGGGGTCGACTATGGCTACACCTTC. Translation gives CAISDQPTGVDYGYTF. The chain joins TRBV10-3 to TRBJ1-2, with 8 bases lining up with TRBD1. The CDR3 covers 16 residues. The junction had 9 bases not matched to a gene; V was cut back by 3 bases and J by 3 bases. Germline loops: CDR1 ENHRY, CDR2 SYGVKD.

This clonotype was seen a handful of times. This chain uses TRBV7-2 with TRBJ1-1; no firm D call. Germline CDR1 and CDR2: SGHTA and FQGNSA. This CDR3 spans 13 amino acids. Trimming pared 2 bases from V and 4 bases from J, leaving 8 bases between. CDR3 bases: TGTGCCAGCAGCTTATGGGCGGGCACTGAAGCTTTCTTT. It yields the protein CASSLWAGTEAFF.

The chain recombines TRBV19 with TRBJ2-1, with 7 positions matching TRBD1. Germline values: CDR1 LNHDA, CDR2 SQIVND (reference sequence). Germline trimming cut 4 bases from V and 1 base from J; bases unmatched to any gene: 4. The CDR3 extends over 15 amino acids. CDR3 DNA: TGTGCCAGTAGTAAGCCAGGGGGATCCTACAATGAGCAGTTCTTC. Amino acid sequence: CASSKPGGSYNEQFF.

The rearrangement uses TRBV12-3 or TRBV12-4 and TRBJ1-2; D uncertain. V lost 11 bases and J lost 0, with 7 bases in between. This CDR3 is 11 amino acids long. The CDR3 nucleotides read TGTGCCGGTTACACTAACTATGGCTACACCTTC. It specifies CAGYTNYGYTF.

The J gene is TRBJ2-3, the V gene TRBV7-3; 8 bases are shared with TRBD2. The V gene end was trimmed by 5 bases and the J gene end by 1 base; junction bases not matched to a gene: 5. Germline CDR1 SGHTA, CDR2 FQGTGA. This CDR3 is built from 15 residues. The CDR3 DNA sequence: TGTGCCAGCAGCCTGGAGCGGGGGCGCACAGATACGCAGTATTTT. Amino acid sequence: CASSLERGRTDTQYF.

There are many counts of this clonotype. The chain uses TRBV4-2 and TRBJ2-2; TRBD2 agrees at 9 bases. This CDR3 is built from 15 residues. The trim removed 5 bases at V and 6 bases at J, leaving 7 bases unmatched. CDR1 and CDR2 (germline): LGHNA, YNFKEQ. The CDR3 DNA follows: TGTGCCAGCAGCGAGGCGCGGGGGGGCCCCGGGGAGCTGTTTTTT. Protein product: CASSEARGGPGELFF.